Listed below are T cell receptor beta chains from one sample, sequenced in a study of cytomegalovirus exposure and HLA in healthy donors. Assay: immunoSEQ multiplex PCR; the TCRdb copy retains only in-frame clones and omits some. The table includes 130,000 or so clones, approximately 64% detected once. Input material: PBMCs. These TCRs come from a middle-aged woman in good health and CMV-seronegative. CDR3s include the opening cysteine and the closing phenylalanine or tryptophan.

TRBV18	CASSPSRQGARGGYTF
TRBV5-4	CASSLPTDTQYF
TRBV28	CASLGTGEAFF
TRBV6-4	CASSDGTGDYNEQFF
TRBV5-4	CASSQGQGRTNYGYTF
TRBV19	CASTSVGTDTQYF
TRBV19	CASRSSTGTYYGYTF
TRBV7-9	CASSLGTSGYTEAFF
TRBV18	CASSIRDNLNQPQHF
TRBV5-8	CASSLLTDEQFF
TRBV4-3	CASSPAGGYEQYF
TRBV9	CASSAVPQGNAEAFF
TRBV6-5	CASSYQTAGGTEAFF
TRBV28	CASSQDRKGPNEQYF